Listed below are T cell receptor beta chains from one sample, sequenced in a study of cytomegalovirus exposure and HLA in healthy donors. Produced via immunoSEQ multiplex PCR; TCRdb's table is partial and in-frame only. Here the sample spans 80,000 or so clones, about 70% being singletons. The sequenced sample was PBMCs. These receptors all stem from a male donor in good health and CMV-seropositive. The CDR3 runs from the conserved cysteine through the conserved F or W. D genes are given only for firm matches. Clone size appears in some rows only: once, few, many, or a class for an expanded clone.

NA,TRBJ2-3,TRBD2,16,TRBV27,TGTGCCAGCAGTGCTGGACTAGCGGGAGTCAGAGATACGCAGTATTTT,CASSAGLAGVRDTQYF
few,TRBJ2-2,TRBD2,20,TRBV5-1,TGCGCCAGCAGCTTGGTGCAGCGGGAGGGCCTGGAGGTAAACACCGGGGAGCTGTTTTTT,CASSLVQREGLEVNTGELFF
NA,TRBJ1-2,NA,14,TRBV6-1,TGTGCCAGCAGGGAATTCCCGGGAAACTATGGCTACACCTTC,CASREFPGNYGYTF
NA,TRBJ2-5,TRBD2,16,TRBV2,TGTGCCAGCAGGAAGGGACTAGCGGGAGATTGGGAGACCCAGTACTTC,CASRKGLAGDWETQYF
NA,TRBJ1-6,TRBD1,18,TRBV7-9,TGTGCCAGCAGCTTAAGGGCCCGTCAGGGGGCACGCGATTCACCCCTCCACTTT,CASSLRARQGARDSPLHF
NA,TRBJ1-1,TRBD1,13,TRBV10-3,TGTGCCATCAGGGGACAGACGAACACTGAAGCTTTCTTT,CAIRGQTNTEAFF
NA,TRBJ2-3,NA,16,TRBV30,TGTGCCTGGAGTGTACACCCCGGGGGAGGCACAGATACGCAGTATTTT,CAWSVHPGGGTDTQYF
few,TRBJ2-1,NA,13,TRBV19,TGTGCCAGTAGCACTAGGCTCTACAATGAGCAGTTCTTC,CASSTRLYNEQFF
NA,TRBJ2-4,TRBD2,20,TRBV4-2,TGTGCCAGCAGCCAAGGGTATCAGCGGGGGGCGAGGGGAGCCAAAAACATTCAGTACTTC,CASSQGYQRGARGAKNIQYF
NA,TRBJ2-7,TRBD2,19,TRBV14,TGTGCCAGCAGCCGGCGGGCAGGGAGGGGACTATCCCGAATTGACGAGCAGTACTTC,CASSRRAGRGLSRIDEQYF
NA,TRBJ2-3,TRBD2,15,TRBV5-6,TGTGCCAGCAGGGACGGACTAGGAGGACCAGATACGCAGTATTTT,CASRDGLGGPDTQYF
NA,TRBJ2-2,NA,15,TRBV4-2,TGTGCCAGCAGCCAAGGACGGGGTGGAACCGGGGAGCTGTTTTTT,CASSQGRGGTGELFF
NA,TRBJ2-7,NA,15,TRBV11-2,TGTGCCAGCAGCGCCGGTTCTGGTTTCATCTACGAGCAGTACTTC,CASSAGSGFIYEQYF
NA,TRBJ2-5,NA,14,TRBV5-1,TGCGCCAGCAGCTTCACAGGTGGTCAAGAGACCCAGTACTTC,CASSFTGGQETQYF
NA,TRBJ2-2,NA,15,TRBV21-1,TGTGCCAGCAGCTTGGTCCCGCGGGACACCGGGGAGCTGTTTTTT,CASSLVPRDTGELFF
NA,TRBJ2-7,NA,13,TRBV6-1,TGTGCCAGCAGCCTATGGGGCGACTACGAGCAGTACTTC,CASSLWGDYEQYF
NA,TRBJ2-6,TRBD2,16,TRBV7-7,TGTGCCAGCAGCCCGGGGGGTTCTCTAGGGGCCAACGTCCTGACTTTC,CASSPGGSLGANVLTF
once,TRBJ2-1,TRBD2,16,TRBV4-3,TGCGCCAGCAGCCAAGATTGGGGCGGGGGGAACAATGAGCAGTTCTTC,CASSQDWGGGNNEQFF
NA,TRBJ2-7,TRBD1,16,TRBV11-1,TGTGCCAGCAGCCCACTACCCGGGACAGGGTCCTACGAGCAGTACTTC,CASSPLPGTGSYEQYF
NA,TRBJ2-7,TRBD2,15,TRBV4-2,TGTGCCAGCAGATGGGCACTAGCGGGGGTCTACGAGCAGTACTTC,CASRWALAGVYEQYF
NA,TRBJ2-5,NA,14,TRBV27,TGTGCCAGCAGTACCCACTCAGGGGCGCGGACCCAGTACTTC,CASSTHSGARTQYF
NA,TRBJ1-5,TRBD1,16,TRBV18,TGTGCCAGCTCACCATCATCAGGGGGCGTGATGCAGCCCCAGCATTTT,CASSPSSGGVMQPQHF
NA,TRBJ2-2,TRBD2,17,TRBV14,TGTGCCAGCAGCCACGGACTAGCCCAACCTAACACCGGGGAGCTGTTTTTT,CASSHGLAQPNTGELFF
NA,TRBJ1-5,NA,16,TRBV30,TGTGCCTGGAGTGTACACGGGGATAGGGGCAATCAGCCCCAGCATTTT,CAWSVHGDRGNQPQHF
few,TRBJ1-4,NA,17,TRBV23-1,TGCGCCAGCAGTCAATCGCGTCAGGCCCCGCGGGGAGGAAAACTGTTTTTT,CASSQSRQAPRGGKLFF
NA,TRBJ2-6,NA,14,TRBV30,TGTGCCTGGAGTGTAGCCTCTGGGGCCAACGTCCTGACTTTC,CAWSVASGANVLTF
NA,TRBJ2-7,TRBD1,16,TRBV4-2,TGTGCCAGCAGCCAAGAGGGACAGGCGAGCTCCTACGAGCAGTACTTC,CASSQEGQASSYEQYF
few,TRBJ1-4,NA,16,TRBV5-5,TGTGCCAGCAGCCTGGACGCAGGGAGGGGTAATGAAAAACTGTTTTTT,CASSLDAGRGNEKLFF
NA,TRBJ1-4,NA,15,TRBV7-6,TGTGCCAGCAGCTCAAACACGGGGTCTACTGAAAAACTGTTTTTT,CASSSNTGSTEKLFF
few,TRBJ2-5,TRBD1,15,TRBV28,TGTGCCAGCAGACCGACGACAGGGGGCCGAGAGACCCAGTACTTC,CASRPTTGGRETQYF
NA,TRBJ1-3,TRBD1,16,TRBV6-5,TGTGCCAGCAGTTACGACAGGGCCCGCTCTGGAAACATCATATATTTT,CASSYDRARSGNIIYF
few,TRBJ2-5,TRBD2,16,TRBV4-1,TGCGCCAGCAGCCAAGAGCATACTAGCGTGGAAGAGACCCAGTACTTC,CASSQEHTSVEETQYF
NA,TRBJ2-7,NA,15,TRBV7-4,TGTGCCAGCAGCCCACACCCTCGGGACATCTACGAGCAGTACTTC,CASSPHPRDIYEQYF
NA,TRBJ2-5,TRBD1,13,TRBV7-3,TGTGCCAGCAGAGAGACAGGGACCGAGACCCAGTACTTC,CASRETGTETQYF
NA,TRBJ2-3,TRBD1,16,TRBV5-4,TGTGCCAGCAGCAGAATTAGCCCGACAGGGGCCGATACGCAGTATTTT,CASSRISPTGADTQYF
NA,TRBJ1-3,NA,16,TRBV7-2,TGTGCCAGCAGTTTAATAGGGGTTTCGGCTGGAAACACCATATATTTT,CASSLIGVSAGNTIYF
NA,TRBJ2-3,TRBD2,18,TRBV7-3,TGTGCCAGCAGCACCCGGGGCCGACTAGCGTCTAGCACAGATACGCAGTATTTT,CASSTRGRLASSTDTQYF
NA,TRBJ1-1,NA,12,TRBV6-4,TGTGCCAGCAGTCAAGGGGCTGGTGAAGCTTTCTTT,CASSQGAGEAFF
NA,TRBJ2-6,NA,14,TRBV9,TGTGCCAGCAGCGTATTCAAAGGGGCCAACGTCCTGACTTTC,CASSVFKGANVLTF
NA,TRBJ1-1,TRBD1,14,TRBV13,TGTGCCAGCAGCTTCACAGGGGGCAAGGCTGAAGCTTTCTTT,CASSFTGGKAEAFF